One and the same sample provided the 21 T cell receptor beta chains below, sequenced in a study of T cell responses to AZD1222 COVID-19 vaccine. Sequencing used immunoSEQ multiplex PCR; TCRdb keeps in-frame clones, though not all of them. Of about 100,000 clones in the sample, about 88% were seen once. The sample consisted of peripheral blood, taken on day 0 of AZD1222 vaccination. These receptors originate from an adult in good health.

This clone was seen once. In nucleotides, the CDR3 is TGTGCCAGCAGTTACGCGTCTTCCTTCACCGGGGAGCTGTTTTTT. It encodes CASSYASSFTGELFF. The V call is TRBV6-2 or TRBV6-3, the J call TRBJ2-2; no reliable D call. CDR3 size: 15 residues. Per the germline V gene, CDR1 is MNHEY and CDR2 is SVGEGT. V lost 2 bases and J 4 bases, leaving 11 bases between the germline ends.

The chain uses TRBV6-2 or TRBV6-3 and TRBJ1-1; no reliable D call. Trimming stripped 4 bases from V and 0 bases from J, with 6 bases between. CDR3 length equals 13 residues. Germline V gene lookup returns CDR1 MNHEY and CDR2 SVGEGT. CDR3: CASSLEMNTEAFF. The CDR3 region has the DNA TGTGCCAGCAGTTTAGAGATGAACACTGAAGCTTTCTTT.

The chain couples TRBV7-2 to TRBJ1-5; TRBD1 matches 9 bases. Germline-derived CDR1 and CDR2 are SGHTA and FQGNSA. The length of the CDR3 is 14 residues. With V trimmed by 1 base and J by 5 bases, 0 bases remained unmatched. The CDR3 DNA is TGTGCCAGCAGCTTAGGGACAGGGGATCAGCCCCAGCATTTT. Translated: CASSLGTGDQPQHF.

This clone appeared a few times. The rearrangement links TRBV6-2 or TRBV6-3 to TRBJ2-1; 8 bases map to TRBD2. Trimming removed 4 bases from V and 3 bases from J; junction bases left unmatched: 5. From germline, CDR1 is MNHEY and CDR2 SVGEGT. This CDR3 spans 15 amino acids. The CDR3 nucleotides are TGTGCCAGCAGTTTGCGGGAGGAGAGCTACAATGAGCAGTTCTTC. It is translated as CASSLREESYNEQFF.

The V and J genes are TRBV9 and TRBJ1-3; D is unclear. CDR3 length equals 15 residues. Looked up from germline, CDR1 is SGDLS and CDR2 is YYNGEE. Trimming left V 4 bases short and J 3 bases short, with 14 bases between. CDR3 in DNA: TGTGCCAGCAGCCCTGGTTTGATAAGTGGAAACACCATATATTTT. Its translation is CASSPGLISGNTIYF.

This chain uses TRBV10-3 with TRBJ2-2, with a possible D match to TRBD1 (5 bases). V was clipped by 3 bases and J by 7 bases, with 18 bases between them. This CDR3 spans 16 amino acids. CDR1 and CDR2 (germline): ENHRY, SYGVKD. The DNA for the CDR3 is TGTGCCATCAGTGATACAGGAAGGGCAACAGGCGGGGAGCTGTTTTTT. This encodes CAISDTGRATGGELFF.

The chain joins TRBV7-3 to TRBJ1-4, with D possibly TRBD1 on 5 matching bases. Trimming took off 4 bases at V and 8 bases at J, with 14 bases between the two ends. CDR1 and CDR2 from the germline V gene are SGHTA and FQGTGA. The CDR3 runs 14 residues. Here the CDR3 DNA reads TGTGCCAGCAGCTCCGGACCCGCAGGGGAAAAACTGTTTTTT. It translates to CASSSGPAGEKLFF.

The chain recombines TRBV7-2 with TRBJ2-1, with D possibly matching TRBD2 (7 bases). The V end lost 1 base, the J end lost 10 bases, and 20 bases lay between the germline ends. The CDR3 runs 16 residues. Per the germline V gene, CDR1 is SGHTA and CDR2 is FQGNSA. CDR3 nucleotides: TGTGCCAGCAGCTTAGGCGGGGGACGCAGCGACAGGGAGCAGTTCTTC. Protein: CASSLGGGRSDREQFF.

The rearrangement joins TRBV30 to TRBJ2-5; 7 bases line up with TRBD2. Germline CDR1 GTSNPN, CDR2 SVGIG (reference sequence). The CDR3 contains 13 residues. Trimming at V came to 0 bases and at J to 5 bases, leaving 3 bases not matched to a gene. The CDR3, as DNA: TGTGCCTGGAGTGTTACCGGGGGGGAGACCCAGTACTTC. Translated, it gives CAWSVTGGETQYF.

The rearrangement uses TRBV19 and TRBJ2-1; 8 bases are shared with TRBD2. CDR1 is LNHDA and CDR2 is SQIVND in the germline V gene (reference sequence). The CDR3 consists of 15 residues. With 3 bases clipped from V and 6 bases from J, the junction kept 7 bases outside the gene matches. CDR3 sequence: CASSIGRGIANEQFF. The CDR3 nucleotides read TGTGCCAGTAGTATCGGGAGGGGGATAGCCAATGAGCAGTTCTTC.

This clone has just one count. The genes are TRBV14 and TRBJ2-3; D is uncertain. V lost 0 bases and J 11 bases, leaving 18 bases between the germline ends. Germline assignment: CDR1 SGHDN and CDR2 FVKESK. The CDR3 covers 15 residues. CDR3 coding DNA: TGTGCCAGCAGCCAAGAGGGGATCCTCAGTTGGGGGCAGTATTTT. The encoded protein is CASSQEGILSWGQYF.

As DNA, the CDR3 is TGTGCCAGCAGCCCTGGGTGGGAAAAACTGTTTTTT. Its protein is CASSPGWEKLFF. The chain joins TRBV7-9 to TRBJ1-4, with unresolved D. This CDR3 contains 12 residues. Germline lookup yields CDR1 SEHNR and CDR2 FQNEAQ (reference sequence). V dropped 5 bases and J dropped 8 bases, with 9 bases sitting between them. The entire variable domain, with the rest obtained from reference TRBV7-9 and TRBJ1-4, is as follows: DTGVSQNPRHKITKRGQNVTFRCDPISEHNRLYWYRQTLGQGPEFLTYFQNEAQLEKSRLLSDRFSAERPKGSFSTLEIQRTEQGDSAMYLCASSPGWEKLFFGSGTQLSVL.

Only a few counts were recorded for this clone. The chain employs TRBV7-9 and TRBJ2-7, with D perhaps given as TRBD1 or TRBD2 (5 bases each). V lost 8 bases and J 3 bases, leaving 23 bases between the germline ends. CDR3 length: 16 amino acids. CDR1 SEHNR and CDR2 FQNEAQ come from the germline V gene (reference sequence). CDR3: CASPYRGEPGSYEQYF. CDR3 bases: TGTGCCAGCCCCTATCGAGGGGAGCCAGGAAGCTACGAGCAGTACTTC.

The chain joins TRBV4-1 to TRBJ2-1, with 12 positions matching TRBD2. This CDR3 comprises 16 residues. After removal of 5 bases from V and 7 bases from J, the junction contained 9 bases not matched to a gene. From germline, CDR1 is MGHRA and CDR2 YSYEKL. The CDR3 protein is CASSILGLAGYNEQFF. CDR3 nucleotides: TGCGCCAGCAGCATACTGGGACTAGCGGGTTATAATGAGCAGTTCTTC.

The genes are TRBV5-5 and TRBJ1-1; 7 positions match TRBD1. The CDR3 is 15 amino acids. Germline trimming cut 2 bases from V and 3 bases from J; bases unmatched to any gene: 7. Germline CDR1 is SGHKS and CDR2 is YYEKEE (reference sequence). CDR3 nucleotides: TGTGCCAGCAGCTTTTACAGGGGAAGGGACACTGAAGCTTTCTTT. Protein sequence: CASSFYRGRDTEAFF.

The rearrangement uses TRBV11-1 and TRBJ2-7; 11 nucleotides agree with TRBD2. The germline V gene has CDR1 SGHAT and CDR2 FQDESV (reference sequence). The V and J ends lost 0 bases and 2 bases, in that order; junction bases with no gene match: 3. The CDR3 is 16 amino acids. CDR3 amino acids: CASSLAGTSGAYEQYF. DNA of the CDR3: TGTGCCAGCAGCTTAGCGGGGACTAGCGGCGCCTACGAGCAGTACTTC.

CDR3 in amino acids: CASSPTGNTIYF. CDR3 DNA: TGTGCCAGCAGCCCGACAGGGAACACCATATATTTT. This chain connects TRBV12-3 or TRBV12-4 to TRBJ1-3; 7 nucleotides line up with TRBD1. J gave up 7 bases and V 6 bases, and 3 bases lay outside the gene matches. There are 12 residues in the CDR3.

The V and J genes are TRBV19 and TRBJ1-2; 9 bases map to TRBD1. CDR3 length: 17 residues. Germline values: CDR1 LNHDA, CDR2 SQIVND (reference sequence). V shed 4 bases and J 3 bases; nucleotides not matched to a gene: 12. The CDR3 nucleotides are TGTGCCAGTAGTACTGGCCAATTCCGGGACAGGGACTATGGCTACACCTTC. Its protein is CASSTGQFRDRDYGYTF. Full variable domain (outside the CDR3, taken from reference TRBV19 and TRBJ1-2): DGGITQSPKYLFRKEGQNVTLSCEQNLNHDAMYWYRQDPGQGLRLIYYSQIVNDFQKGDIAEGYSVSREKKESFPLTVTSAQKNPTAFYLCASSTGQFRDRDYGYTFGSGTRLTVV.

The V gene is TRBV7-2, the J gene TRBJ1-3, with D possibly being TRBD1 (6 bases). In germline, CDR1 is SGHTA, CDR2 FQGNSA. The CDR3 runs to 15 residues. Trimming removed 1 base from V and 4 bases from J, with 11 bases in between. The CDR3 sequence is CASSLDRASGNTIYF. CDR3 nucleotide sequence: TGTGCCAGCAGCTTAGACAGGGCATCGGGAAACACCATATATTTT.

The CDR3 DNA reads as TGTGCCACCAGTGAGGGACGGATGGCCTACAATGAGCAGTTCTTC. Translation: CATSEGRMAYNEQFF. The chain has TRBV24-1 and TRBJ2-1; TRBD1 or TRBD2 may be the D gene (5 bases each). The CDR3 totals 15 residues. Trimming took 4 bases from V and 2 from J, leaving 11 bases between them. Germline V CDR1 and CDR2: KGHDR, SFDVKD.

The chain uses TRBV15 and TRBJ2-7; possible D gene TRBD1, 6 bases. Germline-derived CDR1 and CDR2 are LNHNV and YYDKDF (reference sequence). Trimming left V 0 bases short and J 4 bases short, with 7 bases between. There are 13 residues in the CDR3. The CDR3 bases are TGTGCCACCAGCAGAGATGGGACATACGAGCAGTACTTC. Its protein is CATSRDGTYEQYF.